The entry below describes one TCR beta chain. Its cognate antigen is unknown. With a much larger clone just one base away, this may be a read error. This record comes from a study of identical twins. Study results and caveats: Weaker excess twin sharing was observed in beta out-of-frame sequences.

The CDR3 sequence is 18 residues long. The V gene end was trimmed by 5 bases and the J gene end by 8 bases; junction bases not matched to a gene: 12. Using its own MiXCR run on the 5' RACE reads, TCRdb lists one record per CDR3 protein. This sample has around 250,000 distinct CDR3 sequences, with over 5% found just once. This same sample was also part of a study on T cells expressing NK-cell markers. As that report states: For several donors, these clonotypes were likewise the leading ones in the CD3+CD56-NKG2C+ fraction.

Sequenced: CD8+ T cells sorted from blood. The chain carries TRBV12-3 or TRBV12-4 and TRBJ2-1, with 16 nucleotides matching TRBD2. This clonotype originated in a woman younger than 35 in good health. The CDR3 here is CASSRGTSGRGLLHEQFF. The CDR3 nucleotides read TGTGCCAGCAGTCGCGGGACTAGCGGGAGGGGCCTTTTACATGAGCAGTTCTTC.